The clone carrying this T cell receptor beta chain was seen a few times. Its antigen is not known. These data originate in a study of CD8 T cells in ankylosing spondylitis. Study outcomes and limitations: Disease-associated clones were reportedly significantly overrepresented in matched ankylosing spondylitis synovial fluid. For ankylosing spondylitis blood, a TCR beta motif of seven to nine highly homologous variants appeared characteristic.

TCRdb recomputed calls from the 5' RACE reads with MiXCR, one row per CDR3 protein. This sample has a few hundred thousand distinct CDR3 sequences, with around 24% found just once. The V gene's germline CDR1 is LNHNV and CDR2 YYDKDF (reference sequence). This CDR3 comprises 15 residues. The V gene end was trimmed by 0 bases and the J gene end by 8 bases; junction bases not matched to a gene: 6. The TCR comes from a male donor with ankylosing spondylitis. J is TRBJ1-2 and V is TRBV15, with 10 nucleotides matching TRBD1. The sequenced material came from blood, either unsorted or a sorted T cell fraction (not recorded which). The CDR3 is CATSREAGQGPGYTF. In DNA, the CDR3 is TGTGCCACCAGCAGAGAGGCGGGACAGGGGCCGGGCTACACCTTC. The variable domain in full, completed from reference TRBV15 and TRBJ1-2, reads DAMVIQNPRYQVTQFGKPVTLSCSQTLNHNVMYWYQQKSSQAPKLLFHYYDKDFNNEADTPDNFQSRRPNTSFCFLDIRSPGLGDTAMYLCATSREAGQGPGYTFGSGTRLTVV.